This T cell receptor beta chain was documented in a study of CD8+CD57+ T cells in acquired aplastic anemia. Study results and caveats: In common between the patients and the controls were around 29 CD8+ CDR3 sequences.

CDR3 length equals 14 residues. Germline V gene data show CDR1 as DFQATT and CDR2 as SNEGSKA (reference sequence). V shed 3 bases and J 4 bases; nucleotides not matched to a gene: 7. With respect to this clonotype: The antigen is unknown.

In patients chosen for sequencing, flow cytometry had shown CD8+CD57+ cell expansion. Patients, without exception, had severe acquired aplastic anemia. No therapy had been given to the patients at the time of blood sampling. TCR beta VDJ and CDR3 profiling used genomic DNA as template. TCRdb recomputed calls from the reads with MiXCR, one row per CDR3 protein. This sample has 200,000 to 250,000 distinct CDR3 sequences, with over 40% found just once. Input material: sorted CD4+, CD8+, or CD8+CD57+ T cells (not recorded which) from PBMCs. This receptor was taken from a human donor with aplastic anemia. This chain links TRBV20-1 with TRBJ2-5, with 8 bases identical to TRBD2. Here the CDR3 DNA reads TGCAGTGCTAGTGGGGGACTAGATTTAGAGACCCAGTACTTC. Amino acids: CSASGGLDLETQYF.